Below are 3 T cell receptor beta chains sequenced from a single sample in a study of blood T cell repertoires in COVID-19. Profiled with immunoSEQ multiplex PCR; TCRdb holds only in-frame clones, not every one. The sample records 250,000 or so clones, roughly 86% being singletons. Sequenced sample: peripheral blood. These receptors were collected from a woman aged 25 to 39 with acute or convalescent COVID-19.

V usage is TRBV27 and J usage is TRBJ1-2, with 7 positions matching TRBD1. The CDR3 sequence is 20 residues long. Germline CDR1 MNHEY, CDR2 SMNVEV (reference sequence). The ends lost 6 bases at V and 2 bases at J; junction bases unmatched: 24. CDR3 protein: CASSLVPMRDRAIGNYGYTF. DNA for the CDR3: TGTGCCAGCAGCTTAGTCCCCATGAGAGACAGGGCGATAGGGAACTATGGCTACACCTTC.

V usage is TRBV30 and J usage is TRBJ1-5; 7 nucleotides align to TRBD1. This CDR3 is 13 amino acids long. The ends lost 8 bases at V and 0 bases at J; junction bases unmatched: 4. From germline, CDR1 is GTSNPN and CDR2 SVGIG (reference sequence). The CDR3 DNA is TGTGCCCTAAGACAGGGTAGCAATCAGCCCCAGCATTTT. Translated: CALRQGSNQPQHF.

CDR3 in amino acids: CAISEANQETQYF. Here the CDR3 DNA reads TGTGCCATCAGTGAAGCGAACCAAGAGACCCAGTACTTC. This rearrangement joins TRBV10-3 to TRBJ2-5; D gene ambiguous. Trimming cost V 3 bases and J 0 bases, with 5 bases left between them. The CDR3 has 13 amino acids. CDR1 and CDR2 (germline): ENHRY, SYGVKD.